In its sample, the clone carrying this T cell receptor (beta chain) was seen a few times. This sample was taken from a study of T-cell reconstitution after alpha-beta-depleted transplantation in children. Using unique molecular identifiers, the investigators prepared the TCRbeta library. Using its own MiXCR run on the PCR reads, TCRdb lists one record per CDR3 protein. The table shows 200,000 to 250,000 distinct CDR3 sequences, with roughly 10% occurring only once. The V gene's germline CDR1 is DFQATT and CDR2 SNEGSKA (reference sequence). This CDR3 is built from 17 residues. V was clipped by 5 bases and J by 3 bases; unmatched bases: 16.

V gene TRBV20-1 combines with J gene TRBJ2-5, with TRBD2 matching over 9 bases. The material sequenced was PBMCs from the stem cell graft donor, taken from the stem cell graft. The source of this sequence is a human donor who donated a stem cell graft to a child with acute lymphoblastic leukemia. The chain's CDR3 is CSASPNLAGLKKETQYF. The DNA of the CDR3 is TGCAGTGCTTCCCCCAACCTAGCGGGGCTCAAAAAAGAGACCCAGTACTTC.